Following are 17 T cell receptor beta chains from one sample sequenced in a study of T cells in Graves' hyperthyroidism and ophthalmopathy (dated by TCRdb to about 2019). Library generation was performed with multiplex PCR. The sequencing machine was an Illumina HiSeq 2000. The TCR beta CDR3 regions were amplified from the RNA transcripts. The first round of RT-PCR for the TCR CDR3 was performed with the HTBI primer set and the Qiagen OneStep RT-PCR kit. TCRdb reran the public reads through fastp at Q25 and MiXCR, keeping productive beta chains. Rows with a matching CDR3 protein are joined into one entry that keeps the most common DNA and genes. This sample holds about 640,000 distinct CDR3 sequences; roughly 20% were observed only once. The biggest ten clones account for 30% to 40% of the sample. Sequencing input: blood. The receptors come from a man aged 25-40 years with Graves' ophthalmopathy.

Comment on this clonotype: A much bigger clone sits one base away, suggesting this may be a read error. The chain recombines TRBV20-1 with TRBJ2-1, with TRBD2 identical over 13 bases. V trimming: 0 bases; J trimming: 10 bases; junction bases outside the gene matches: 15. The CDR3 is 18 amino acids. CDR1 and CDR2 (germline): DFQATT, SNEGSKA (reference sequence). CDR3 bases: TGCAGTGCTAGAGATGGGGAACTAGCGGGAGGGTTTTTGAGCGAGCAGTTCTTC. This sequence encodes CSARDGELAGGFLSEQFF.

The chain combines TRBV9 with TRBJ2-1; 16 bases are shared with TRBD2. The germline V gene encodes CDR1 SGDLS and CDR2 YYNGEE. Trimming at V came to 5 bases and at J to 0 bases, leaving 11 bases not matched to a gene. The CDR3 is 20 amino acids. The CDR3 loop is CASSDNPGLAGGSSYNEQFF. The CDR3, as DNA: TGTGCCAGCAGTGATAACCCGGGACTAGCGGGAGGGAGCTCCTACAATGAGCAGTTCTTC.

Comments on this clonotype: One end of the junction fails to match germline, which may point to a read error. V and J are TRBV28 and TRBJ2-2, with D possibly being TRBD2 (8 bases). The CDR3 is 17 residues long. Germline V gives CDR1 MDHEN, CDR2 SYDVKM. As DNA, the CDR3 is TGTGCCAGCAGTTTGGCCCGGGAGGGGGCCTGGACCGGGGAGCTGCTTTTT. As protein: CASSLAREGAWTGELLF.

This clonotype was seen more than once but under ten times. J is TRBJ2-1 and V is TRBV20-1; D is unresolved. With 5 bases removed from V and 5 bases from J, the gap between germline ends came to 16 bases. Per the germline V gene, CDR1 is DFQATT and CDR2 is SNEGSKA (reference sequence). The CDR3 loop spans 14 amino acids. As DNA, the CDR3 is TGCAGTGCTGCCGGGTCCGAGGTAGACAATGAGCAGTTCTTC. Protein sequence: CSAAGSEVDNEQFF.

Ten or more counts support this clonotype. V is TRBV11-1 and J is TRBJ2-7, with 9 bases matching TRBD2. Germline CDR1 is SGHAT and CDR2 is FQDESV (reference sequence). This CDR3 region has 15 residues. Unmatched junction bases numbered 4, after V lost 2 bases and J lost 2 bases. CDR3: CASSLSSSGTYEQYF. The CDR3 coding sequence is TGTGCCAGCAGCTTAAGTTCTAGCGGGACCTACGAGCAGTACTTC.

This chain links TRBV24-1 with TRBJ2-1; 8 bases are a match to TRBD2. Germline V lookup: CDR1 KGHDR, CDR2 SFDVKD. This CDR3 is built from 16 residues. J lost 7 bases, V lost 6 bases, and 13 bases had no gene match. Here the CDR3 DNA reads TGTGCCACCAGTCCCAAAGCGGGAGTCGCTGTAAATGAGCAGTTCTTC. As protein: CATSPKAGVAVNEQFF.

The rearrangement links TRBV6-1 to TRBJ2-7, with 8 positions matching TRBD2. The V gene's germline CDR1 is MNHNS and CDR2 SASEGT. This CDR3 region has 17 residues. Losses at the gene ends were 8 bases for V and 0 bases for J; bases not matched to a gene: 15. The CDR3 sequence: CASANGGEVTSSYEQYF. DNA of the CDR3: TGTGCCAGCGCAAACGGGGGGGAGGTCACCAGCTCCTACGAGCAGTACTTC.

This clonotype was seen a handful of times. CDR3 in amino acids: CASSFEGTRFNEQFF. The CDR3, as DNA: TGTGCCAGCAGCTTTGAGGGGACTAGGTTCAATGAGCAGTTCTTC. V gene TRBV7-2 combines with J gene TRBJ2-1; 8 nucleotides align to TRBD2. The CDR3 has 15 amino acids. The V gene end was trimmed by 3 bases and the J gene end by 6 bases; junction bases not matched to a gene: 7. Germline CDR1 reads SGHTA; CDR2 reads FQGNSA.

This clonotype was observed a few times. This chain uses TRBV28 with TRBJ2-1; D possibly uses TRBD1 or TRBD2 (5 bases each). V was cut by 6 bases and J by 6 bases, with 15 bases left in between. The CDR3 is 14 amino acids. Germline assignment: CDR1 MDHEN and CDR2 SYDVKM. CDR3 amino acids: CASRIGTHGNEQFF. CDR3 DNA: TGTGCCAGCAGGATCGGGACCCACGGCAATGAGCAGTTCTTC.

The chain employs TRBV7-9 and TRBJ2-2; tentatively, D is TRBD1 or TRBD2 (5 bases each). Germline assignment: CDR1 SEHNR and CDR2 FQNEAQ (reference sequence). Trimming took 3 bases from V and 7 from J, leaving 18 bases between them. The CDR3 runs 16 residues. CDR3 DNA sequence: TGTGCCAGCAGCTTGACCGGGACCGGGTGGTTCGGGGAGCTGTTTTTT. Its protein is CASSLTGTGWFGELFF.

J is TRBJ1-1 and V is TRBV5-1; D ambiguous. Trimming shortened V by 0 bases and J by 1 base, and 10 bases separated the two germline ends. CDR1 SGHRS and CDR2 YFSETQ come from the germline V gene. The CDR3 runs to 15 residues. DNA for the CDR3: TGCGCCAGCAGCTTGGATACCACGCGGAACACTGAAGCTTTCTTT. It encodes CASSLDTTRNTEAFF.

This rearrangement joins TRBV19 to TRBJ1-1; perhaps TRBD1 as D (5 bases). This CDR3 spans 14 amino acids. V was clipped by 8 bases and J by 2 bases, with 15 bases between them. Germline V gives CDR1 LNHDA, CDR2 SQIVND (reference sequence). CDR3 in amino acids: CASGKSGVNTEAFF. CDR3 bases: TGTGCCAGTGGTAAGTCGGGGGTCAACACTGAAGCTTTCTTT.

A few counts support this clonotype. The CDR3 sequence: CASSPSGRDTDTQYF. In nucleotides, the CDR3 is TGTGCCAGCAGCCCTAGCGGGAGAGACACAGATACGCAGTATTTT. This chain connects TRBV7-9 to TRBJ2-3; the match to TRBD2 covers 10 bases. The V gene end was trimmed by 5 bases and the J gene end by 2 bases; junction bases not matched to a gene: 4. Germline V gene sequence: CDR1 SEHNR, CDR2 FQNEAQ (reference sequence). CDR3 length equals 15 residues. Together with reference TRBV7-9 and TRBJ2-3, the CDR3 gives the full variable domain: DTGVSQNPRHKITKRGQNVTFRCDPISEHNRLYWYRQTLGQGPEFLTYFQNEAQLEKSRLLSDRFSAERPKGSFSTLEIQRTEQGDSAMYLCASSPSGRDTDTQYFGPGTRLTVL.

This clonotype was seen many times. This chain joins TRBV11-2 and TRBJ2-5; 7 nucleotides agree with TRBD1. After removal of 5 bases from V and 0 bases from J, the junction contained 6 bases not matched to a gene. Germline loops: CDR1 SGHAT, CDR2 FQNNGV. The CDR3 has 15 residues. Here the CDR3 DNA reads TGTGCCAGCAGCCAAACAGGGGCCAACCAAGAGACCCAGTACTTC. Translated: CASSQTGANQETQYF.

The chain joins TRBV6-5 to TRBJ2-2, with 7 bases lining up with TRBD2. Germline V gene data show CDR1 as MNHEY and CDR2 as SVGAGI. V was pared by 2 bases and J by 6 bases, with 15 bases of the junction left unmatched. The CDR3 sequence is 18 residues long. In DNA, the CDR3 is TGTGCCAGCAGTTACCGCGGGACTACACAATCTACCGCCGGGGAGCTGTTTTTT. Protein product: CASSYRGTTQSTAGELFF.

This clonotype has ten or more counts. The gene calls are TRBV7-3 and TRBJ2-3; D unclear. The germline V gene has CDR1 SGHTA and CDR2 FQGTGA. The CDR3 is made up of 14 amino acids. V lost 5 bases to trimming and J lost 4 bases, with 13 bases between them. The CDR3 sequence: CASSNTATADTQYF. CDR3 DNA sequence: TGTGCCAGCAGCAACACAGCGACCGCAGATACGCAGTATTTT.

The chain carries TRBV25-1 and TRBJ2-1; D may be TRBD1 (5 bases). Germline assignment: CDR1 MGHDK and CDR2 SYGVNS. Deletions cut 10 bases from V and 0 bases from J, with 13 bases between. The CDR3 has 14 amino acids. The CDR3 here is CATRTQSSYNEQFF. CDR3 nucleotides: TGTGCCACCCGGACACAAAGCTCCTACAATGAGCAGTTCTTC.